The present entry profiles one TCR beta chain with its context. The antigen remains undetermined. Method: immunoSEQ multiplex PCR; TCRdb's copy keeps in-frame clones and lacks some. The sample has about 700,000 clones; roughly 70% are singletons. This record belongs to a study of shared clonotypes between healthy human individuals. Study-wide results and limits: Blood was the only sampled material, and tissue repertoires likely differ. The four-donor shared clonotypes exceeded non-shared clonotypes in generation probability, with non-shared ones scoring lower. Roughly 4.7% was the fraction of naive CD4 clonotypes found shared across a few donors.

Germline loops: CDR1 MNHNY, CDR2 SVGAGI (reference sequence). V lost 5 bases and J lost 0, with 14 bases in between. The CDR3 has 16 amino acids. The sequence was collected from a woman aged 25 to 39 in good health. Material for sequencing was memory CD4+ T cells sorted from blood. Subset specified: CD45RA-negative fraction. The V and J genes are TRBV6-6 and TRBJ1-5; D is unresolved. The CDR3 bases are TGTGCCAGCAGTACCCAGTCCCCGTCTAGCAATCAGCCCCAGCATTTT. Amino acid sequence: CASSTQSPSSNQPQHF.